These 28 T cell receptor beta chains share one sample of origin, sequenced in a study of T cell clonality in common variable immunodeficiency. Only in-frame clones appear in the TCRdb table, and some are missing; sequencing was by immunoSEQ multiplex PCR. Observed in the sample are about 52,000 clones, none of them singletons. Sequencing input: peripheral blood mononuclear cells. The receptors were sampled from a person aged 18 to 70 in good health.

This clone was recorded at least ten times. Sequencing ends 3 residues short of the CDR3 end; the germline J gene provides the rest. This sequence joins TRBV7-3 and TRBJ2-6, with TRBD1 matching over 11 bases. Germline V gene data show CDR1 as SGHTA and CDR2 as FQGTGA. Trimming removed 3 bases from V and 1 base from J; junction bases left unmatched: 5. The CDR3 extends over 18 amino acids. The DNA read from the CDR3 is TGTGCCAGCAGCTTGATACGGGACAGGGGGTCTGGGGCCAACGTC. It encodes CASSLIRDRGSGANV. The CDR3, in full, reads CASSLIRDRGSGANVLTF.

This clone was detected many times. The read comes to an end 3 residues before the CDR3 does, leaving the germline J gene to fill in the end. The rearrangement uses TRBV7-3 and TRBJ2-1; 9 bases are shared with TRBD2. With V trimmed by 3 bases and J by 7 bases, 4 bases remained unmatched. Germline V gene lookup returns CDR1 SGHTA and CDR2 FQGTGA. The CDR3 spans 14 residues. CDR3 region: CASSLGLAENEQFF. The sequenced part of the CDR3 DNA is TGTGCCAGCAGCTTGGGACTAGCAGAGAATGAG. The variable domain in full, completed from reference TRBV7-3 and TRBJ2-1, reads GAGVSQTPSNKVTEKGKYVELRCDPISGHTALYWYRQSLGQGPEFLIYFQGTGAADDSGLPNDRFFAVRPEGSVSTLKIQRTERGDSAVYLCASSLGLAENEQFFGPGTRLTVL.

This clone was seen many times. The junction differs from germline at one of its ends, possibly a read error. The observed sequence ends 3 residues before the CDR3 terminus, with the missing tail filled in from the germline J gene. This same CDR3 is encoded by further DNA sequences in the sample. The chain joins TRBV5-4 to TRBJ1-3, with D possibly matching TRBD1 (6 bases). This CDR3 has 14 amino acids. Germline CDR1 and CDR2: SGHNT and YYREEE (reference sequence). Incomplete CDR3 DNA: TGTGCCAGCAGCTTGCAGGGGCTTGGAAACACA. This gives the protein CASSLQGLGNT. The entire CDR3 sequence reads CASSLQGLGNTIYF.

This clone was observed many times. The read halts 3 residues ahead of the CDR3 end, with the missing end drawn from the germline J gene. This chain uses TRBV5-1 with TRBJ1-4; 10 bases are a match to TRBD1. This CDR3 is 16 amino acids long. Germline V CDR1 and CDR2: SGHRS, YFSETQ. Unmatched junction bases numbered 9, after V lost 4 bases and J lost 6 bases. Partial CDR3 DNA: TGCGCCAGCAGCCCCACCCCCGGGACAGGGGATGAAAAA. It translates to CASSPTPGTGDEK. The full CDR3 protein is CASSPTPGTGDEKLFF.

This clone was seen many times. The read falls 3 residues short of the CDR3 end, and the missing part is taken from the germline J gene. The rearrangement links TRBV2 to TRBJ1-2; no firm D call. The V gene lost 3 bases and the J gene lost 7 bases, with 15 bases spanning the gap. This CDR3 is 14 amino acids long. CDR1 SNHLY and CDR2 FYNNEI come from the germline V gene. The covered CDR3 bases are TGTGCCAGCAGTGAGCACCCGGGGTCGTTTGGC. Its protein product is CASSEHPGSFG. Given in full, the CDR3 is CASSEHPGSFGYTF.

Comments on this clone: Coverage ceases 3 residues before the CDR3 finishes, and the germline J gene fills in the end. V usage is TRBV6-2 or TRBV6-3 and J usage is TRBJ1-2; 12 bases map to TRBD1. CDR3 length: 14 residues. Germline V gene lookup returns CDR1 MNHEY and CDR2 SVGEGT. CDR3 DNA, as far as it was read: TGTGCCAGCAGTTACGGGACAGGGGGCTACGAC. As protein: CASSYGTGGYD. The full CDR3 reads CASSYGTGGYDYTF.

The sample holds many counts of this clone. The read gets to within 3 residues of the CDR3 end, and the germline J gene fills in the rest. The chain uses TRBV7-8 and TRBJ1-2; tentatively, D is TRBD1 (5 bases). Trimming stripped 4 bases from V and 4 bases from J, with 10 bases between. Germline-derived CDR1 and CDR2 are SGHVS and FQNEAQ. The CDR3 length is 13 residues. The sequenced CDR3 bases are TGTGCCAGCAGCTCCGACAGATCCTATGGC. This sequence encodes CASSSDRSYG. The CDR3 in full is CASSSDRSYGYTF.

This clone was observed a handful of times. The read finishes 3 residues shy of the CDR3 end, and the germline J gene is used to complete it. The rearrangement joins TRBV7-8 to TRBJ1-4; D perhaps matches TRBD1 (6 bases). CDR1 and CDR2 (germline): SGHVS, FQNEAQ. The CDR3 contains 17 residues. CDR3: CASSSSRLGGKNSPLFF. The sequenced part of the CDR3 DNA is TGTGCCAGCAGCTCTTCGCGATTAGGGGGAAAGAATTCACCA.

On this clone: The sequenced fragment ends 3 residues before the CDR3 boundary, so the rest is inferred from the germline J gene. V and J are TRBV6-2 or TRBV6-3 and TRBJ2-3; 7 bases agree with TRBD1. This CDR3 region has 14 residues. Germline V gives CDR1 MNHEY, CDR2 SVGEGT. The part of the CDR3 DNA that was read is TGTGCCAGCAGTTACCGGACAGGAGATCAGCCG. It translates to CASSYRTGDQP. The full CDR3 is CASSYRTGDQPQYF.

Many counts were recorded for this clone. The junction departs from germline at one end; a sequencing error may be responsible. The read gets to within 3 residues of the CDR3 end, and the germline J gene fills in the rest. The rearrangement links TRBV7-2 to TRBJ2-1; tentatively, D is TRBD2 (5 bases). This CDR3 has 14 residues. CDR1 is SGHTA, CDR2 FQGNSA, per germline. Partial CDR3 DNA: TGTGCCAGCAACTTAGCGATCCCTAACAATGAG. This encodes CASNLAIPNNE. In full, the CDR3 is CASNLAIPNNEQFF. The entire variable domain, with the rest obtained from reference TRBV7-2 and TRBJ2-1, is as follows: GAGVSQSPSNKVTEKGKDVELRCDPISGHTALYWYRQSLGQGLEFLIYFQGNSAPDKSGLPSDRFSAERTGGSVSTLTIQRTQQEDSAVYLCASNLAIPNNEQFFGPGTRLTVL.

This clone was observed many times. The missing CDR3 end, 3 residues past where the read stops, is filled in from the germline J gene. J is TRBJ1-2 and V is TRBV20-1; the match to TRBD1 covers 8 bases. This CDR3 has 13 amino acids. Germline V lookup: CDR1 DFQATT, CDR2 SNEGSKA (reference sequence). Partial CDR3 DNA: TGCAGTGCCGATACAGGGGGGGCGCGCGGC. Translated, it gives CSADTGGARG. The CDR3, in full, reads CSADTGGARGYTF.

In this sample, this clone turned up many times. The sequenced part of the CDR3 DNA is TGTGCCAGCAGCTTGACAGGTGCCGGTAAA. Translating it yields CASSLTGAGK. The whole CDR3 sequence is CASSLTGAGKLFF. V is TRBV7-2 and J is TRBJ1-4; a possible D gene is TRBD1 (6 bases). The CDR3 is cut off 3 residues early in the read; its end comes from the germline J gene. The CDR3 spans 13 residues. The germline gives CDR1 SGHTA, CDR2 FQGNSA.

This clone was counted many times. From the germline J gene comes the end of the CDR3, since the read stops 3 residues before it. The chain carries TRBV24-1 and TRBJ1-5; 7 nucleotides align to TRBD1. V dropped 5 bases and J dropped 3; count of bases not matched to a gene: 12. The CDR3 length is 17 residues. Germline values: CDR1 KGHDR, CDR2 SFDVKD. CDR3 in amino acids: CATSGGRGQAPNQPQHF. Incomplete CDR3 DNA: TGTGCCACCAGTGGCGGTAGAGGACAGGCACCCAATCAGCCC.

In its sample, this clone was seen many times. The read terminates 3 residues ahead of where the CDR3 ends, so the germline J gene completes it. The chain carries TRBV16 and TRBJ1-2; tentative D call: TRBD1 (6 bases). Germline CDR1 is KGHSY and CDR2 is FQNENV. CDR3 length: 13 amino acids. CDR3 DNA (partial): TGTGCCAGCAGCCGACGACAGGTCGATAGC. It specifies CASSRRQVDS. The entire CDR3 sequence reads CASSRRQVDSYTF.

This clone was seen repeatedly, ten times or more. Sequencing ends 3 residues short of the CDR3 end; the germline J gene provides the rest. The chain couples TRBV10-3 to TRBJ2-3, with TRBD1 as a possible D gene (6 bases). V was trimmed by 0 bases and J by 2 bases, leaving 9 bases between them. The germline V gene has CDR1 ENHRY and CDR2 SYGVKD. This CDR3 is 15 amino acids long. The CDR3 bases that were read are TGTGCCATCAGTGAGTCGAACAGGGCCACAGATACG. Residues: CAISESNRATDT. The CDR3 in full is CAISESNRATDTQYF.

The sample holds many counts of this clone. The missing CDR3 end, 3 residues past where the read stops, is filled in from the germline J gene. This chain joins TRBV19 and TRBJ1-2, with D possibly TRBD1 on 6 matching bases. The germline gives CDR1 LNHDA, CDR2 SQIVND (reference sequence). The germline V and J ends were trimmed by 6 bases and 4 bases, with 18 bases remaining between them. The CDR3 sequence is 15 residues long. CDR3 in amino acids: CASRIQGLWSYGYTF. The covered CDR3 bases are TGTGCCAGTAGAATACAGGGTCTTTGGAGCTATGGC.

This clone was counted ten times or more. The CDR3 end lies 3 residues beyond the end of the read and is filled in from the germline J gene. V is TRBV7-9 and J is TRBJ1-4; tentatively, D is TRBD1 (5 bases). Looked up from germline, CDR1 is SEHNR and CDR2 is FQNEAQ (reference sequence). The CDR3 totals 12 residues. Trimming removed 6 bases at V and 8 bases at J, with 10 bases between. Incomplete CDR3 DNA: TGTGCCAGCAGAACGAACAGGGAAAAA. This codes for CASRTNREK. The whole CDR3 reads CASRTNREKLFF.

There are many counts of this clone. Sequencing ends 3 residues short of the CDR3 end; the germline J gene provides the rest. The rearrangement links TRBV11-2 to TRBJ2-3; 7 bases fit TRBD1. CDR1 and CDR2 (germline): SGHAT, FQNNGV. V trimming: 4 bases; J trimming: 0 bases; junction bases outside the gene matches: 4. The CDR3 totals 15 residues. The CDR3 spells CASSSDRASTDTQYF. Incomplete CDR3 DNA: TGTGCCAGCAGCTCTGACAGGGCTAGCACAGATACG.

Concerning this clone: The read ends 3 residues shy of where the CDR3 ends; the end is completed using the germline J gene. The chain is built from TRBV7-6 and TRBJ1-1; D possibly corresponds to TRBD1 (5 bases). The CDR3 consists of 13 residues. Trimming left V 4 bases short and J 2 bases short, with 8 bases between. The germline gives CDR1 SGHVS, CDR2 FNYEAQ. The sequenced part of the CDR3 DNA is TGTGCCAGCAGCTCACAGGTAAACACTGAA. Translated, it gives CASSSQVNTE. The CDR3 in full is CASSSQVNTEAFF.

This clone was detected ten times or more. The CDR3 DNA, read in part, is TGTGCCAGTAGTACGACCAAATCTAGCGGGGCCTACAATGAG. Its translation is CASSTTKSSGAYNE. The CDR3 in full is CASSTTKSSGAYNEQFF. The chain carries TRBV19 and TRBJ2-1; 9 bases map to TRBD2. Sequencing ends 3 residues short of the CDR3 end; the germline J gene provides the rest. Germline-derived CDR1 and CDR2 are LNHDA and SQIVND (reference sequence). The V segment lost 4 bases and the J segment 2 bases; nucleotides outside the gene matches: 9. This CDR3 has 17 residues. The full variable domain, in which reference TRBV19 and TRBJ2-1 provide the parts outside the CDR3, is DGGITQSPKYLFRKEGQNVTLSCEQNLNHDAMYWYRQDPGQGLRLIYYSQIVNDFQKGDIAEGYSVSREKKESFPLTVTSAQKNPTAFYLCASSTTKSSGAYNEQFFGPGTRLTVL.

There are many counts of this clone. The read finishes 3 residues shy of the CDR3 end, and the germline J gene is used to complete it. V usage is TRBV2 and J usage is TRBJ2-7; 7 nucleotides align to TRBD1. Germline trimming cut 9 bases from V and 1 base from J; bases unmatched to any gene: 6. Per germline, CDR1 SNHLY and CDR2 FYNNEI. This CDR3 contains 13 residues. This CDR3 reads CASAKTGSYEQYF. The sequenced part of the CDR3 DNA is TGTGCCAGTGCAAAGACAGGGTCCTACGAG.

A note on this clone: The CDR3 end lies 3 residues beyond the end of the read and is filled in from the germline J gene. The J gene is TRBJ2-7, the V gene TRBV14, with 8 bases matching TRBD1. Germline loops: CDR1 SGHDN, CDR2 FVKESK. V shed 2 bases, J shed 3 bases, and the junction held 6 bases outside the gene matches. This CDR3 spans 15 amino acids. The CDR3 bases that were read are TGTGCCAGCAGCCAACAACACAGGGGGATCTACGAG. Translated: CASSQQHRGIYE. The CDR3 in its entirety is CASSQQHRGIYEQYF.

In its sample, this clone was seen many times. The read finishes 3 residues shy of the CDR3 end, and the germline J gene is used to complete it. The chain links TRBV19 to TRBJ1-6; D uncertain. The CDR3 runs to 12 residues. From germline, CDR1 is LNHDA and CDR2 SQIVND (reference sequence). V lost 3 bases and J lost 7, with 4 bases in between. CDR3 DNA, as far as it was read: TGTGCCAGTAGTATCGGGAATTCACCC. It specifies CASSIGNSP. The CDR3 as a whole reads CASSIGNSPLHF.

This clone was found many times. From the germline J gene comes the end of the CDR3, since the read stops 3 residues before it. This chain uses TRBV18 with TRBJ1-6; 7 bases align to TRBD1. The CDR3 has 16 residues. Unmatched junction bases numbered 9, after V lost 4 bases and J lost 6 bases. The germline CDR1 and CDR2 sequences are KGHSH and LQKENI. CDR3 DNA, as far as it was read: TGTGCCAGCTCACTGAGACAGGGCGAGAGTAATTCACCC. It translates to CASSLRQGESNSP. Given in full, the CDR3 is CASSLRQGESNSPLHF.

This clone was found many times. The read gets to within 3 residues of the CDR3 end, and the germline J gene fills in the rest. The genes are TRBV5-1 and TRBJ2-2; 14 bases map to TRBD2. CDR3 length: 16 residues. The germline gives CDR1 SGHRS, CDR2 YFSETQ. With V trimmed by 7 bases and J by 5 bases, 7 bases remained unmatched. CDR3 in amino acids: CASAGLAGVGTGELFF. CDR3 bases read: TGCGCCAGCGCGGGACTAGCGGGAGTTGGAACCGGGGAG. Supplemented by reference TRBV5-1 and TRBJ2-2, the full variable domain reads KAGVTQTPRYLIKTRGQQVTLSCSPISGHRSVSWYQQTPGQGLQFLFEYFSETQRNKGNFPGRFSGRQFSNSRSEMNVSTLELGDSALYLCASAGLAGVGTGELFFGEGSRLTVL.

A remark on this clone: The read comes to an end 3 residues before the CDR3 does, leaving the germline J gene to fill in the end. The chain carries TRBV7-6 and TRBJ2-7; TRBD1 is a possible D gene (6 bases). The V end was cut by 2 bases, the J end by 2 bases, with 10 bases between. Germline CDR1 SGHVS, CDR2 FNYEAQ. The length of the CDR3 is 14 residues. CDR3 DNA, as far as it was read: TGTGCCAGCAGCTTAAGTGCAGGGGCCTACGAG. This gives the protein CASSLSAGAYE. The whole CDR3 sequence is CASSLSAGAYEQYF.

This clone has a count of ten or more. The read finishes 3 residues shy of the CDR3 end, and the germline J gene is used to complete it. V usage is TRBV3-1 (or the pseudogene TRBV3-2) and J usage is TRBJ1-2; D gene ambiguous. Germline CDR1 and CDR2: LGHDT and YNNKEL (reference sequence). V was shortened by 6 bases and J by 4 bases, with 12 bases between the two germline ends. The CDR3 consists of 13 residues. The part of the CDR3 DNA that was read is TGTGCCAGCAGAATAGGGTTTATCTATGGC. Its protein is CASRIGFIYG. The full-length CDR3 reads as CASRIGFIYGYTF.

At least ten counts were recorded for this clone. The read comes to an end 3 residues before the CDR3 does, leaving the germline J gene to fill in the end. V is TRBV19 and J is TRBJ2-3; 8 bases fit TRBD2. This CDR3 has 16 amino acids. V trimming: 0 bases; J trimming: 1 base; junction bases outside the gene matches: 3. Germline lookup yields CDR1 LNHDA and CDR2 SQIVND (reference sequence). CDR3 in amino acids: CASSIDPAGGTDTQYF. The part of the CDR3 DNA that was read is TGTGCCAGTAGTATAGATCCAGCGGGGGGCACAGATACG.